The 3 T cell receptor beta chains in this list originate from one sample, sequenced in a study of molecular identifiers for immune sequencing clone quantification. From the PCR reads, TCRdb called clonotypes with MiXCR, one entry per CDR3 protein. The table shows tens of thousands of distinct CDR3 sequences, with about 23% occurring only once. The sequenced material came from naive CD8+ T cells from blood, with Jurkat cell RNA spiked in. Noted subset: FACS-sorted CD8+CD4-CCR7+CD45RA+ naive T cells. The receptor set was obtained from a human donor in good health. Some libraries in this study had Jurkat cell RNA spiked in.

There are a few counts of this clonotype. This chain joins TRBV12-5 and TRBJ1-1; D gene uncertain. The V gene's germline CDR1 is LGHNT and CDR2 FRNRAP. The CDR3 runs to 12 residues. V was cut by 1 base and J by 2 bases, with 2 bases left in between. The CDR3 coding sequence is TGTGCTAGTGGTTTGGAAAACACTGAAGCTTTCTTT. Its protein is CASGLENTEAFF.

This clonotype was observed at least ten times. V gene TRBV6-1 combines with J gene TRBJ1-2, with no clear D. The CDR3 spans 14 residues. The germline V and J ends were trimmed by 1 base and 8 bases, with 14 bases remaining between them. Germline CDR1 is MNHNS and CDR2 is SASEGT. CDR3 DNA sequence: TGTGCCAGCAGTGAAGTGGGCCAGGATCCAGGCTACACCTTC. Translation gives CASSEVGQDPGYTF.

The chain employs TRBV5-1 and TRBJ2-2; TRBD1 matches 10 bases. The CDR3 length is 17 residues. Looked up from germline, CDR1 is SGHRS and CDR2 is YFSETQ. Losses at the gene ends were 4 bases for V and 3 bases for J; bases not matched to a gene: 9. This chain's CDR3 is CASSTEGGQGDTGELFF. The CDR3 DNA is TGCGCCAGCAGCACGGAGGGCGGACAGGGGGACACCGGGGAGCTGTTTTTT.